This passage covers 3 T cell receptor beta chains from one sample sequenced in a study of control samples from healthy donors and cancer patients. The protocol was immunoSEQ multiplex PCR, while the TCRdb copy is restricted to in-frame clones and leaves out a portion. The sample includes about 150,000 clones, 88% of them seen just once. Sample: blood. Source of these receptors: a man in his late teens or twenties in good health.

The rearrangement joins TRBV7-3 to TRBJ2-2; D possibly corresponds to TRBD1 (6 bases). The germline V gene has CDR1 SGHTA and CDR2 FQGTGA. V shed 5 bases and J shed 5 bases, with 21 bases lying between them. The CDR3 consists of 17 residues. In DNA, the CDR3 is TGTGCCAGCAGCGGCCCCCCTCCGACAGGAGTAACCGGGGAGCTGTTTTTT. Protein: CASSGPPPTGVTGELFF.

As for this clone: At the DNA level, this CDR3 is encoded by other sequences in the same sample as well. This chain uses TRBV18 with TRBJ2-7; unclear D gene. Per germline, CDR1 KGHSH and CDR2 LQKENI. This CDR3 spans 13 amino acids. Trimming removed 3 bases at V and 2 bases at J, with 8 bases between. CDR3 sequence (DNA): TGTGCCAGCTCACCGAGAGGTACCTACGAGCAGTACTTC. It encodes CASSPRGTYEQYF.

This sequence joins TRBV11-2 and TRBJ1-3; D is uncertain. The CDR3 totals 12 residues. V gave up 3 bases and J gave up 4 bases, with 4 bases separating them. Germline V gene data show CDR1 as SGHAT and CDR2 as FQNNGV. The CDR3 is CASSFPGNTIYF. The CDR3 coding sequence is TGTGCCAGCAGCTTCCCGGGAAACACCATATATTTT.